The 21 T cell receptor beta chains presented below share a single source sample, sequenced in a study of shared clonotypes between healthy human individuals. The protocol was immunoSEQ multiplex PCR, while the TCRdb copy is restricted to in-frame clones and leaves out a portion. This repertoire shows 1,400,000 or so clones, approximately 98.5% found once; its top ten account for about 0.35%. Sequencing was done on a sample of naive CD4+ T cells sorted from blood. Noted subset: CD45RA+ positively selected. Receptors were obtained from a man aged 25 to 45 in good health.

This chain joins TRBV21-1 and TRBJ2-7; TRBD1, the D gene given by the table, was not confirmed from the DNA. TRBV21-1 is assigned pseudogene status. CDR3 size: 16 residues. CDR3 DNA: TGTGCCAGCAGCAACCCCCAGGGGGCCCCGATGTACGAGCAGTACTTC. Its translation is CASSNPQGAPMYEQYF.

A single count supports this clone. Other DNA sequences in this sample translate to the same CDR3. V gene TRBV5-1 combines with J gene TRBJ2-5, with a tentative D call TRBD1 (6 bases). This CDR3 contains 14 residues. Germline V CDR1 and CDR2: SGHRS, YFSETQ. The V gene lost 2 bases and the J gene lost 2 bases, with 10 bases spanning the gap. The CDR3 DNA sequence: TGCGCCAGCAGCTTATCCGGGACACAAGAGACCCAGTACTTC. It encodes CASSLSGTQETQYF.

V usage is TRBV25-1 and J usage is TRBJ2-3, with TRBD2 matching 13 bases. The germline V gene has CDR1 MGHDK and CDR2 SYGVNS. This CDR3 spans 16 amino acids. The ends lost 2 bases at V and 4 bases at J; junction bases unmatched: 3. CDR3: CASSERTSGSSDTQYF. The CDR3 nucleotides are TGTGCCAGCAGTGAAAGGACTAGCGGGAGTTCAGATACGCAGTATTTT.

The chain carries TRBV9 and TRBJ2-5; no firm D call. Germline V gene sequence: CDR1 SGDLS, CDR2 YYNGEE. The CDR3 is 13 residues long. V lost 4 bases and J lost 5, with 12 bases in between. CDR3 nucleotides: TGTGCCAGCAGCCTAGGCCACGGGGAGACCCAGTACTTC. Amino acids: CASSLGHGETQYF.

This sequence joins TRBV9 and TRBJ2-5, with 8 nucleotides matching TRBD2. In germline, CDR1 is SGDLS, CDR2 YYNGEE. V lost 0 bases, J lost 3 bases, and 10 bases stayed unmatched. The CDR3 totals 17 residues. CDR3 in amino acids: CASSVAPGLAGEETQYF. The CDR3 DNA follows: TGTGCCAGCAGCGTAGCCCCGGGCCTAGCGGGCGAAGAGACCCAGTACTTC.

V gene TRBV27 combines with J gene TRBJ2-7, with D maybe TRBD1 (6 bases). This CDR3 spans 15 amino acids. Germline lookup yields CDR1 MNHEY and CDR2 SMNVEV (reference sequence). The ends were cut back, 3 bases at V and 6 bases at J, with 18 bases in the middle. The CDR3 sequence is CASSLSTGARFEQYF. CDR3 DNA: TGTGCCAGCAGTTTGTCGACAGGAGCTAGGTTCGAGCAGTACTTC.

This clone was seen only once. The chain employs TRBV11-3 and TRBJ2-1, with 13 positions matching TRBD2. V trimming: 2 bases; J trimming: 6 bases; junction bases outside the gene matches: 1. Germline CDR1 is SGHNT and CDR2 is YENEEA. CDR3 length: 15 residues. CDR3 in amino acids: CASSLRLAGGNEQFF. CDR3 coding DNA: TGTGCCAGCAGCTTAAGACTAGCGGGGGGCAATGAGCAGTTCTTC.

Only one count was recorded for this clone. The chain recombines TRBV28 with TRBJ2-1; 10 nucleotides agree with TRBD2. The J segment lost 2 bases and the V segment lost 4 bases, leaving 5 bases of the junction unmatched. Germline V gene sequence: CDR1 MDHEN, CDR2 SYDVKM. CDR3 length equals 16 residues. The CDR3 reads CASSSSGSGAYNEQFF. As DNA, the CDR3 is TGTGCCAGCAGTTCTAGCGGGAGCGGGGCCTACAATGAGCAGTTCTTC.

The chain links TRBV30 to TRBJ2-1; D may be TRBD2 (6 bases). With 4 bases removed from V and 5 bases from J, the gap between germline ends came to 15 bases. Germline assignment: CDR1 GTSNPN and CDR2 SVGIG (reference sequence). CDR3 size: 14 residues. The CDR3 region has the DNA TGTGCCTGGAATCTTGGGGGGTTTCACAATGAGCAGTTCTTC. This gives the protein CAWNLGGFHNEQFF.

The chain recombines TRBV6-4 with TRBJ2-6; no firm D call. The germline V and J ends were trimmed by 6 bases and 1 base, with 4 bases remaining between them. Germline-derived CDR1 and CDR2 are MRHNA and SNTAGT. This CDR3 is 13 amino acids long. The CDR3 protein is CASRPSGANVLTF. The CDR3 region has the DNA TGTGCCAGCAGACCGTCTGGGGCCAACGTCCTGACTTTC.

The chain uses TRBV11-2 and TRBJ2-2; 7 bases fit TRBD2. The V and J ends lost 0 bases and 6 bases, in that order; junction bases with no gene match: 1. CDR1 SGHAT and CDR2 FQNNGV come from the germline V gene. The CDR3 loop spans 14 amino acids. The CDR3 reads CASSLDRGAGELFF. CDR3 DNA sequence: TGTGCCAGCAGCTTAGATCGGGGGGCCGGGGAGCTGTTTTTT.

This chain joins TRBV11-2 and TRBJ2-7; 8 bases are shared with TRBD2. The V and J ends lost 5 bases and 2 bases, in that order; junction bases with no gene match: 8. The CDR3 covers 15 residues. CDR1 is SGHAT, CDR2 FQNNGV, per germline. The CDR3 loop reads CASSKRPGLAYEQYF. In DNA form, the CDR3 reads TGTGCCAGCAGCAAACGGCCGGGACTAGCCTACGAGCAGTACTTC.

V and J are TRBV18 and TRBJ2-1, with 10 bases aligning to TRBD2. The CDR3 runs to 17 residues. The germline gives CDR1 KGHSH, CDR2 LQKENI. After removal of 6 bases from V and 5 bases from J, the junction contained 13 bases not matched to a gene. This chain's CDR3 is CASSQTPGLAINNEQFF. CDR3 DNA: TGTGCCAGCTCGCAAACCCCGGGACTAGCGATTAACAATGAGCAGTTCTTC. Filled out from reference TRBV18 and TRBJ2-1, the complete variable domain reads NAGVMQNPRHLVRRRGQEARLRCSPMKGHSHVYWYRQLPEEGLKFMVYLQKENIIDESGMPKERFSAEFPKEGPSILRIQQVVRGDSAAYFCASSQTPGLAINNEQFFGPGTRLTVL.

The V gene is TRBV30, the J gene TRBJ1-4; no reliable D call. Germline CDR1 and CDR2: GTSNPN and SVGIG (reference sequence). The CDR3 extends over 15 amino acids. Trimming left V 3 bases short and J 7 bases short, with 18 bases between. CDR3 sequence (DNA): TGTGCCTGGAGCGCTAACGGACCGCTCGGTGAAAAACTGTTTTTT. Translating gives CAWSANGPLGEKLFF.

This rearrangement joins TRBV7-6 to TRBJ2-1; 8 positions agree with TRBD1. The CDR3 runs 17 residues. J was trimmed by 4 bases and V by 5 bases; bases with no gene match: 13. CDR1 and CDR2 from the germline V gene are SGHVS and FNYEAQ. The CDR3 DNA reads TGTGCCAGCAGCCTAACCCCCGGGACAGGAAGATACAATGAGCAGTTCTTC. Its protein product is CASSLTPGTGRYNEQFF.

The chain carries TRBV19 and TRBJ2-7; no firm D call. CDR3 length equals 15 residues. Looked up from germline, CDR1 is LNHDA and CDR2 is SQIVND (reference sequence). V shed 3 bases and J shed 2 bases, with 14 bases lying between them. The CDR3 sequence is CASSMADTLPYEQYF. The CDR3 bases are TGTGCCAGTAGTATGGCCGATACCCTCCCCTACGAGCAGTACTTC.

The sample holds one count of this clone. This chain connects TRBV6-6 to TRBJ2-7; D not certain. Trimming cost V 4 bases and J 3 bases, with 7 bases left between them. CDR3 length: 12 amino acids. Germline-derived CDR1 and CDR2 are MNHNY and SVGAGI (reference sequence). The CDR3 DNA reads TGTGCCAGCAGTTCGGCAGGCTACGAGCAGTACTTC. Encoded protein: CASSSAGYEQYF.

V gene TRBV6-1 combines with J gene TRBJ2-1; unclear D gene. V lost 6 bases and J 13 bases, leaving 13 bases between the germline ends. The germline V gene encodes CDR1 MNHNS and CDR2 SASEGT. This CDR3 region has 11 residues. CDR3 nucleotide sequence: TGTGCCAGCAGGGACCTGACCCAACAGTTCTTC. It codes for CASRDLTQQFF.

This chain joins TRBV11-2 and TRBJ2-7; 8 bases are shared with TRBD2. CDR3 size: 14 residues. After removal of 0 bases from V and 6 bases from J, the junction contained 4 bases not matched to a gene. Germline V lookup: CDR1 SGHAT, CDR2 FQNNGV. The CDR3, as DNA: TGTGCCAGCAGCTTAGATGGGCTAGCGGGCGAGCAGTACTTC. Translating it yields CASSLDGLAGEQYF.

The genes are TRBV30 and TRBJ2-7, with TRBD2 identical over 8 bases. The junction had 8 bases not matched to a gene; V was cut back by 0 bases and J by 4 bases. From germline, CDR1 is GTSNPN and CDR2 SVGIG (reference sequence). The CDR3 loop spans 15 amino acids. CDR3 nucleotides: TGTGCCTGGAGTGTACTTAGCGGGACCTCATACGAGCAGTACTTC. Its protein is CAWSVLSGTSYEQYF.

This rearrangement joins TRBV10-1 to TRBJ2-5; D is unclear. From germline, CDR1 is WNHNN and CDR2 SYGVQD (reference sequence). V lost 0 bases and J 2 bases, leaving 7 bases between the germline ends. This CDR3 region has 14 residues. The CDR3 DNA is TGCGCCAGCAGTGAGTCCACTTCACAAGAGACCCAGTACTTC. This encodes CASSESTSQETQYF.